These T cell receptor beta chains were read from a single sample in a study of technical replicates of blood from a few donors. Sequenced by immunoSEQ multiplex PCR; TCRdb stores in-frame clones only, minus some. This table holds some 47,000 clones, 92% found once. Sequenced: PBMCs. These receptors were taken from a human donor in good health. Some clones in this sample may be carry-over from other donors' samples. CDR3s include the opening cysteine and the closing phenylalanine or tryptophan. Fields, in order: J gene, V gene, D gene, clone size, CDR3 protein, CDR3 DNA. The D gene is left open where the match is weak. The size of a clone is reported for some rows only, either as once, few or many, or as a class for expanded clones.

j_call: TRBJ2-3
v_call: TRBV10-3
d_call: TRBD2
clone_size: -
cdr3_aa: CAIKTSGVTDTQYF
cdr3_nt: TGTGCCATCAAGACTAGCGGGGTCACAGATACGCAGTATTTT

j_call: TRBJ2-7
v_call: TRBV11-2
d_call: -
clone_size: -
cdr3_aa: CASSLRQGPVYEQYF
cdr3_nt: TGTGCCAGCAGCTTGCGGCAGGGGCCGGTATACGAGCAGTACTTC

j_call: TRBJ1-4
v_call: TRBV5-1
d_call: -
clone_size: -
cdr3_aa: CASSLEQGREKLFF
cdr3_nt: TGCGCCAGCAGCTTGGAACAGGGACGTGAAAAACTGTTTTTT

j_call: TRBJ2-5
v_call: TRBV18
d_call: TRBD1
clone_size: -
cdr3_aa: CASSPGQARKETQYF
cdr3_nt: TGTGCCAGCTCGCCAGGACAGGCGAGGAAAGAGACCCAGTACTTC

j_call: TRBJ2-7
v_call: TRBV5-1
d_call: TRBD2
clone_size: -
cdr3_aa: CASTLLAGDLYEQYF
cdr3_nt: TGCGCCAGCACCCTACTAGCGGGAGATTTGTACGAGCAGTACTTC

j_call: TRBJ2-1
v_call: TRBV7-3
d_call: -
clone_size: -
cdr3_aa: CASSLYGEEQFF
cdr3_nt: TGTGCCAGCAGCTTATATGGGGAGGAGCAGTTCTTC

j_call: TRBJ1-1
v_call: TRBV7-8
d_call: -
clone_size: -
cdr3_aa: CASSVSLQAHF
cdr3_nt: TGTGCCAGCAGCGTATCGCTTCAGGCGCACTTT

j_call: TRBJ2-3
v_call: TRBV7-6
d_call: TRBD2
clone_size: once
cdr3_aa: CASSLAEAGGPQDTQYF
cdr3_nt: TGTGCCAGCAGCTTAGCGGAAGCGGGAGGGCCGCAAGATACGCAGTATTTT

j_call: TRBJ2-7
v_call: TRBV10-1
d_call: TRBD2
clone_size: -
cdr3_aa: CARGLAGIPDEQYF
cdr3_nt: TGCGCCAGGGGACTAGCGGGAATCCCCGACGAGCAGTACTTC

j_call: TRBJ1-1
v_call: TRBV20-1
d_call: -
clone_size: -
cdr3_aa: CSATGFAEAFF
cdr3_nt: TGCAGTGCTACGGGATTCGCTGAAGCTTTCTTT

j_call: TRBJ2-5
v_call: TRBV7-9
d_call: -
clone_size: -
cdr3_aa: CASSFGQPPETQYF
cdr3_nt: TGTGCCAGCAGCTTTGGACAGCCCCCAGAGACCCAGTACTTC

j_call: TRBJ2-5
v_call: TRBV20-1
d_call: -
clone_size: -
cdr3_aa: CSASLAETQYF
cdr3_nt: TGCAGTGCTAGTCTAGCAGAGACCCAGTACTTC

j_call: TRBJ2-5
v_call: TRBV4-3
d_call: TRBD2
clone_size: once
cdr3_aa: CASSQTIAGGRETQYF
cdr3_nt: TGCGCCAGCAGCCAAACGATAGCGGGAGGGCGAGAGACCCAGTACTTC

j_call: TRBJ2-7
v_call: TRBV6-6
d_call: TRBD1
clone_size: -
cdr3_aa: CASSYAGQDNEQYF
cdr3_nt: TGTGCCAGCAGTTACGCTGGACAGGACAACGAGCAGTACTTC

j_call: TRBJ2-7
v_call: TRBV18
d_call: -
clone_size: -
cdr3_aa: CASSPGSEGSYEQYF
cdr3_nt: TGTGCCAGCTCACCAGGGAGCGAGGGCTCCTACGAGCAGTACTTC

j_call: TRBJ2-1
v_call: TRBV11-3
d_call: -
clone_size: -
cdr3_aa: CASSLAGNNEQFF
cdr3_nt: TGTGCCAGCAGCTTAGCAGGGAACAATGAGCAGTTCTTC

j_call: TRBJ1-5
v_call: TRBV4-3
d_call: -
clone_size: -
cdr3_aa: CASSQERQGAAAQHF
cdr3_nt: TGCGCCAGCAGCCAAGAGCGGCAGGGTGCCGCGGCCCAGCATTTT

j_call: TRBJ1-2
v_call: TRBV19
d_call: -
clone_size: -
cdr3_aa: CASSTGVSNYGYTF
cdr3_nt: TGTGCCAGTAGTACAGGGGTTAGTAACTATGGCTACACCTTC

j_call: TRBJ2-2
v_call: TRBV5-1
d_call: -
clone_size: -
cdr3_aa: CASSLNPSNTGELFF
cdr3_nt: TGCGCCAGCAGCTTGAATCCCTCGAACACCGGGGAGCTGTTTTTT

j_call: TRBJ2-1
v_call: TRBV7-3
d_call: TRBD2
clone_size: -
cdr3_aa: CASSPLGRREQSVAYNEQFF
cdr3_nt: TGTGCCAGCAGCCCCCTGGGTCGGCGGGAGCAATCGGTGGCCTACAATGAGCAGTTCTTC

j_call: TRBJ2-1
v_call: TRBV4-3
d_call: -
clone_size: -
cdr3_aa: CASSLLPAQKNEQFF
cdr3_nt: TGCGCCAGCAGCCTGCTTCCCGCTCAGAAGAATGAGCAGTTCTTC

j_call: TRBJ1-6
v_call: TRBV15
d_call: TRBD1
clone_size: -
cdr3_aa: CATAGGYDSPLHF
cdr3_nt: TGTGCCACCGCAGGGGGTTACGATTCACCCCTCCACTTT

j_call: TRBJ2-1
v_call: TRBV2
d_call: TRBD2
clone_size: -
cdr3_aa: CASSDLAGVEQFF
cdr3_nt: TGTGCCAGCAGTGATCTAGCGGGAGTGGAGCAGTTCTTC

j_call: TRBJ2-3
v_call: TRBV6-4
d_call: TRBD2
clone_size: -
cdr3_aa: CASSDLASGSTQYF
cdr3_nt: TGTGCCAGCAGTGACCTGGCTAGCGGGAGTACGCAGTATTTT

j_call: TRBJ2-1
v_call: TRBV5-1
d_call: TRBD2
clone_size: -
cdr3_aa: CASSSTSDPYNEQFF
cdr3_nt: TGCGCCAGCAGCTCCACTAGCGATCCCTACAATGAGCAGTTCTTC

j_call: TRBJ2-7
v_call: TRBV10-3
d_call: -
clone_size: -
cdr3_aa: CAISGGNGDEQYF
cdr3_nt: TGTGCCATCTCAGGAGGGAACGGAGACGAGCAGTACTTC

j_call: TRBJ2-3
v_call: TRBV6-1
d_call: TRBD2
clone_size: -
cdr3_aa: CASSALSGSADTQYF
cdr3_nt: TGTGCCAGCAGTGCCTTAAGCGGGAGCGCAGATACGCAGTATTTT